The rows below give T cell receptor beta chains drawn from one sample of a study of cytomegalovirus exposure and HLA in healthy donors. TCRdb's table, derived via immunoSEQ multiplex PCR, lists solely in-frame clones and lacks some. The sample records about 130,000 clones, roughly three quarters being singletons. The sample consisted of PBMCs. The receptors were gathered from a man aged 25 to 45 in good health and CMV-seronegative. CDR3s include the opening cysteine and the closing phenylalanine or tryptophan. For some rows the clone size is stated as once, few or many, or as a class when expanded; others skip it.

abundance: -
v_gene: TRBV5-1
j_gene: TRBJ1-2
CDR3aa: CASSLTGGHGYTF

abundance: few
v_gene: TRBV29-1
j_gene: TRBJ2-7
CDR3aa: CSVEVTAGATAQQYF

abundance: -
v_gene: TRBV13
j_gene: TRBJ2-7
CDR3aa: CASSVRRLAVYEQYF

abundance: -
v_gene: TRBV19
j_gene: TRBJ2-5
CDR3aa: CASRMTGGLETQYF

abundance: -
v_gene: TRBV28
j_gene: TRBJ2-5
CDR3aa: CASSRTSGGQETQYF

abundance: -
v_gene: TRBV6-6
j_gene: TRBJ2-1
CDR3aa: CASRDVDRSDNEQFF

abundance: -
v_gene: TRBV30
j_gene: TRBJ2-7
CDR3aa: CAWSTGTSYEQYF

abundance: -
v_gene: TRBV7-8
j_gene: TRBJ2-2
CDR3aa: CASSLARWGSDTGELFF

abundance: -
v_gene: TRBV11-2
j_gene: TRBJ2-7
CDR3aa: CASRKGFANYEQYF

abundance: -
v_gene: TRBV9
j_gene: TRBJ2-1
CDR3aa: CASSSRLAGEVYEQFF